Listed below are T cell receptor beta chains from one sample, sequenced in a study of human T cells and chemical hapten exposure. TCRdb re-analysed the RACE reads in MiXCR, keeping a single row per CDR3 protein. This sample carries roughly 69,000 distinct CDR3 sequences, 10% of them seen once, and the ten largest clones take about 6.9%. The sample here was whole blood, taken in connection with sensitization to the hapten diphenylcyclopropenone (DPC). These receptors came from a woman aged 45-59 years with alopecia areata. Some clones in this sample may be carry-over from other donors' samples. Both conserved end residues are trimmed from each CDR3. D genes are given only for firm matches.

>TRBD2|TRBJ2-3|TRBV24-1
ATSDDPREAGTDTQY
>TRBD1|TRBJ2-6|TRBV2
AGNRGSGANVLT
>TRBD2|TRBJ2-3|TRBV5-4
ASSWGLADTQY
>TRBD2|TRBJ2-3|TRBV15
ATSRDVLAGLTDTQY
>TRBD2|TRBJ2-1|TRBV4-2
ASSQVALAGGYNEQF
>TRBD1|TRBJ1-5|TRBV7-2
ASSSTGNQPQH
>NA|TRBJ1-2|TRBV3-1
ASSQVLWRAGRDYGYT
>NA|TRBJ1-1|TRBV5-4
ASSLVGFARDTEAF
>NA|TRBJ1-1|TRBV20-1
SATPQNTEAF
>TRBD1|TRBJ1-1|TRBV3-1
ASSRQGRTEAF
>NA|TRBJ2-5|TRBV9
ASSVVGEKTQY
>NA|TRBJ2-1|TRBV9
ASSVHAGLNEQF
>NA|TRBJ2-3|TRBV6-6
ASSSITSDTQY
>TRBD1|TRBJ1-5|TRBV20-1
SASQGLEQPQH
>NA|TRBJ1-1|TRBV3-1
ASSQGQLEAF
>NA|TRBJ1-4|TRBV29-1
SAARSGGEKLF
>NA|TRBJ1-1|TRBV10-3
AISGLQGNTEAF
>NA|TRBJ2-7|TRBV25-1
ASSEWDTASYEQY
>TRBD2|TRBJ2-7|TRBV12-3/TRBV12-4
ASSLTGGPVEQY
>NA|TRBJ1-5|TRBV19
ASHQGILGNQPQH
>NA|TRBJ1-5|TRBV10-2
ASSDWGEPQH
>TRBD1|TRBJ2-7|TRBV28
ASSSKGQGPLYEQY
>NA|TRBJ2-7|TRBV9
ASSPQGLGYEQY